This is a list of T cell receptor beta chains from one sample in a study of blood T cell repertoires in COVID-19. Produced via immunoSEQ multiplex PCR; TCRdb's table is partial and in-frame only. This sample has under 200,000 clones; around 80% occur once, and the top ten carry about 14%. The specimen was peripheral blood. Source of these receptors: a woman aged 70 to 79 with COVID-19, enrolled during active disease. Both conserved end residues are part of each CDR3. D genes are given only for firm matches. Rows give clone size only sometimes, using once, few, many, or a class for an expanded clone.

J gene: TRBJ2-1; V gene: TRBV27; D gene: NA; clone size: NA; CDR3 DNA: TGTGCCAGCAGTTTAAGGCTAGCGAGGGGTGAGCAGTTCTTC; CDR3 protein: CASSLRLARGEQFF
J gene: TRBJ1-2; V gene: TRBV18; D gene: NA; clone size: NA; CDR3 DNA: TGTGCCAGCTCACCGCAGGGGAAGGGGTATGGCTACACCTTC; CDR3 protein: CASSPQGKGYGYTF
J gene: TRBJ2-1; V gene: TRBV5-1; D gene: TRBD2; clone size: NA; CDR3 DNA: TGCGCCAGCAGCTTGGTTAGCGGGGGCTATTACAATGAGCAGTTCTTC; CDR3 protein: CASSLVSGGYYNEQFF
J gene: TRBJ1-3; V gene: TRBV30; D gene: TRBD1; clone size: NA; CDR3 DNA: TGTGCCCGTACGGACAGGGACTCTGGAAACACCATATATTTT; CDR3 protein: CARTDRDSGNTIYF
J gene: TRBJ1-1; V gene: TRBV18; D gene: TRBD1; clone size: NA; CDR3 DNA: TGTGCCAGCTCACCAGTACAGACAGGGGGCCGGAGGACTGAAGCTTTCTTT; CDR3 protein: CASSPVQTGGRRTEAFF
J gene: TRBJ2-7; V gene: TRBV2; D gene: TRBD2; clone size: NA; CDR3 DNA: TGTGCCAGCAGTGAAGGAGGACTAGCGGGGGACTACGAGCAGTACTTC; CDR3 protein: CASSEGGLAGDYEQYF
J gene: TRBJ2-1; V gene: TRBV5-4; D gene: TRBD2; clone size: NA; CDR3 DNA: TGTGCCAGCAGCTTTACTAGCGGGGGGGCCGGGACTAATGAGCAGTTCTTC; CDR3 protein: CASSFTSGGAGTNEQFF
J gene: TRBJ1-2; V gene: TRBV30; D gene: NA; clone size: NA; CDR3 DNA: TGTGCCTGGAGTGTTTCCGGGGACACCGCTCCCACCTTC; CDR3 protein: CAWSVSGDTAPTF
J gene: TRBJ1-6; V gene: TRBV28; D gene: NA; clone size: NA; CDR3 DNA: TGTGCCAGCAGGGAGGACAGTAGCTATTCACCCCTCCACTTT; CDR3 protein: CASREDSSYSPLHF
J gene: TRBJ2-1; V gene: TRBV14; D gene: NA; clone size: NA; CDR3 DNA: TGTGCCAGCAGCCAAGTGAGGGAATGGGGATGGTTCTTC; CDR3 protein: CASSQVREWGWFF
J gene: TRBJ2-1; V gene: TRBV18; D gene: NA; clone size: NA; CDR3 DNA: TGTGCCAGCTCACCGCCGGGACTGGAAGAGCAGTTCTTC; CDR3 protein: CASSPPGLEEQFF
J gene: TRBJ2-3; V gene: TRBV5-1; D gene: TRBD2; clone size: NA; CDR3 DNA: TGCGCCAGCAGAATTAATAGCGGGGGGCTCACAGATACGCAGTATTTT; CDR3 protein: CASRINSGGLTDTQYF
J gene: TRBJ2-7; V gene: TRBV18; D gene: NA; clone size: NA; CDR3 DNA: TGTGCCAGCTCACCGGGCCAGACCTTCTACGAGCAGTACTTC; CDR3 protein: CASSPGQTFYEQYF
J gene: TRBJ1-5; V gene: TRBV3-1/TRBV3-2; D gene: NA; clone size: few; CDR3 DNA: TGTGCCAGCAGCCAAGGAGAGCAGCCCCAGCATTTT; CDR3 protein: CASSQGEQPQHF
J gene: TRBJ2-7; V gene: TRBV4-1; D gene: NA; clone size: NA; CDR3 DNA: TGCGCCAGCAGCCAAGAACGGGAAAACACCGAGCAGTACTTC; CDR3 protein: CASSQERENTEQYF
J gene: TRBJ2-7; V gene: TRBV6-1; D gene: TRBD2; clone size: NA; CDR3 DNA: TGTGCCAGCAGTGCCGGTGCGACTAGCGGCATTATTTACGAGCAGTACTTC; CDR3 protein: CASSAGATSGIIYEQYF
J gene: TRBJ2-3; V gene: TRBV6-5; D gene: TRBD2; clone size: NA; CDR3 DNA: TGTGCCAGCAGGAAAGCGGGAGTAACAGATACGCAGTATTTT; CDR3 protein: CASRKAGVTDTQYF
J gene: TRBJ1-1; V gene: TRBV5-6; D gene: TRBD1; clone size: few; CDR3 DNA: TGTGCCAGCGGGGGACAGGGGTTAAAAAACACTGAAGCTTTCTTT; CDR3 protein: CASGGQGLKNTEAFF
J gene: TRBJ2-5; V gene: TRBV6-5; D gene: NA; clone size: NA; CDR3 DNA: TGTGCCAGCAGTCCCCGGGAGAAAGAGACCCAGTACTTC; CDR3 protein: CASSPREKETQYF
J gene: TRBJ2-3; V gene: TRBV3-1/TRBV3-2; D gene: TRBD2; clone size: NA; CDR3 DNA: TGTGCCAGCAGCTATACTAGCGGGGGTTTCACAGATACGCAGTATTTT; CDR3 protein: CASSYTSGGFTDTQYF
J gene: TRBJ1-5; V gene: TRBV18; D gene: TRBD1; clone size: NA; CDR3 DNA: TGTGCCAGCTCACCCCAAGCGGTTCGGACAGGGTACAGCAATCAGCCCCAGCATTTT; CDR3 protein: CASSPQAVRTGYSNQPQHF
J gene: TRBJ1-5; V gene: TRBV7-9; D gene: TRBD1; clone size: NA; CDR3 DNA: TGTGCCAGCAGAAAACCGGGACAGGCGATGAGAGGTCAGCCCCAGCATTTT; CDR3 protein: CASRKPGQAMRGQPQHF
J gene: TRBJ2-1; V gene: TRBV11-2; D gene: NA; clone size: few; CDR3 DNA: TGTGCCAGCAGCTTACTCCCCCTAGGAGGGGTTTACAATGAGCAGTTCTTC; CDR3 protein: CASSLLPLGGVYNEQFF
J gene: TRBJ2-1; V gene: TRBV30; D gene: TRBD2; clone size: NA; CDR3 DNA: TGTGCCTGGAGGGGACTAGCGGTTGGGGATGAGCAGTTCTTC; CDR3 protein: CAWRGLAVGDEQFF
J gene: TRBJ2-2; V gene: TRBV27; D gene: NA; clone size: once; CDR3 DNA: TGTGCCAGGAGCCCTCCGCTAGCTATCGGGGAGCTGTTTTTT; CDR3 protein: CARSPPLAIGELFF
J gene: TRBJ1-1; V gene: TRBV12-3/TRBV12-4; D gene: NA; clone size: NA; CDR3 DNA: TGTGCCAGCAGTTTTGTCCCGGGTGCTGAAGCTTTCTTT; CDR3 protein: CASSFVPGAEAFF
J gene: TRBJ2-3; V gene: TRBV6-4; D gene: TRBD2; clone size: NA; CDR3 DNA: TGTGCCAGCAGCTGGACTAGCGGGGGTACAGATACGCAGTATTTT; CDR3 protein: CASSWTSGGTDTQYF
J gene: TRBJ2-1; V gene: TRBV11-2; D gene: NA; clone size: NA; CDR3 DNA: TGTGCCAGCAGCTTACAGGGCGGCCCTTACAATGAGCAGTTCTTC; CDR3 protein: CASSLQGGPYNEQFF
J gene: TRBJ1-1; V gene: TRBV9; D gene: NA; clone size: once; CDR3 DNA: TGTGCCAGCAGTGAGGCTTTAGGGAACACTGAAGCTTTCTTT; CDR3 protein: CASSEALGNTEAFF
J gene: TRBJ1-5; V gene: TRBV28; D gene: TRBD1; clone size: NA; CDR3 DNA: TGTGCCAGCAGTCCCCTCGACAGGGGTGGACAGCCCCAGCATTTT; CDR3 protein: CASSPLDRGGQPQHF
J gene: TRBJ1-6; V gene: TRBV28; D gene: NA; clone size: NA; CDR3 DNA: TGTGCCAGCAGTTTATTGACAGCCAATTCACCCCTCCACTTT; CDR3 protein: CASSLLTANSPLHF
J gene: TRBJ2-3; V gene: TRBV5-1; D gene: NA; clone size: NA; CDR3 DNA: TGCGCCAGCAGCTTGTTCTTGGCGGGCGGGTTGTCGAGCACAGATACGCAGTATTTT; CDR3 protein: CASSLFLAGGLSSTDTQYF
J gene: TRBJ1-6; V gene: TRBV9; D gene: NA; clone size: few; CDR3 DNA: TGTGCCAGCAGCGTAGGAACGGGTGATTCACCCCTCCACTTT; CDR3 protein: CASSVGTGDSPLHF